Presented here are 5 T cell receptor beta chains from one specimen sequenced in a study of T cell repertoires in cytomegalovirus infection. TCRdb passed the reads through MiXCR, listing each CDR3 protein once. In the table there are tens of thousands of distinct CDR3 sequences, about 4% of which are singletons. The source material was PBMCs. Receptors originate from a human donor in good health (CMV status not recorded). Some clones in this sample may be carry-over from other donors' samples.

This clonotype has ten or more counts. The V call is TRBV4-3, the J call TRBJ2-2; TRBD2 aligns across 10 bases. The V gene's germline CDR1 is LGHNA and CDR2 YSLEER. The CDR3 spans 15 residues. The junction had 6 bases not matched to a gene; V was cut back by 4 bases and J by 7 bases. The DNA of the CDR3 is TGCGCCAGCAGCCCTGGGACTAGCGTCCTCGGGGAGCTGTTTTTT. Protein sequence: CASSPGTSVLGELFF.

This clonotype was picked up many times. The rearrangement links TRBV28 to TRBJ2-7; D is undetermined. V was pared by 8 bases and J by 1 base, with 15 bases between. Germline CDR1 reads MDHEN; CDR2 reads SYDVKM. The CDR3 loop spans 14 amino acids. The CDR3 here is CASGPAGVSYEQYF. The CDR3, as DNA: TGTGCCAGCGGCCCCGCCGGAGTTTCCTACGAGCAGTACTTC.

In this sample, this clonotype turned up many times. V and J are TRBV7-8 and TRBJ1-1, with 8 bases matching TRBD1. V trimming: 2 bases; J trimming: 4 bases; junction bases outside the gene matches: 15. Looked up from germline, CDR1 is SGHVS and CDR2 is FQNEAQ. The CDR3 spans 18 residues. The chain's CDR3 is CASSLYSSARGPVTEAFF. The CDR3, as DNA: TGTGCCAGCAGCTTATATAGCTCAGCCAGGGGGCCCGTCACTGAAGCTTTCTTT.

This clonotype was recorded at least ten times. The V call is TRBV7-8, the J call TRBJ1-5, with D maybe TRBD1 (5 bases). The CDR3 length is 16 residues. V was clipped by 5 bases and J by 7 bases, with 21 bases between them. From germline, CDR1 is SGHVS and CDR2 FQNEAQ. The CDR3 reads CASSKWQGLTGQPQHF. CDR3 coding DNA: TGTGCCAGCAGCAAATGGCAGGGACTCACGGGACAGCCCCAGCATTTT.

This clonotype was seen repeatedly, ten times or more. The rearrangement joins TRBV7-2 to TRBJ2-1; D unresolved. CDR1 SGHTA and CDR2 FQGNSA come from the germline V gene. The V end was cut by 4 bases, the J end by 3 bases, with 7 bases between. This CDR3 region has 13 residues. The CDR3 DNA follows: TGTGCCAGCAGCTCTGGCTACTACAATGAGCAGTTCTTC. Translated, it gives CASSSGYYNEQFF.